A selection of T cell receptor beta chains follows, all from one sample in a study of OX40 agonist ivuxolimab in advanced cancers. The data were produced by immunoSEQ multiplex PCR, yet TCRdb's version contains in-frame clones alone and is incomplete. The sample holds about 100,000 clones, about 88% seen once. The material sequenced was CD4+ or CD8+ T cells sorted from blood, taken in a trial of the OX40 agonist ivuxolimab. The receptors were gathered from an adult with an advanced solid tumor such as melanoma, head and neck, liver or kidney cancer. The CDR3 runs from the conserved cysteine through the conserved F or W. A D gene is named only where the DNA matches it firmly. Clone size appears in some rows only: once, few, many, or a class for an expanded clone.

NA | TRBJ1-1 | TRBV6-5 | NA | TGTGCCAGCAGTTTTTGGAACACTGAAGCTTTCTTT | CASSFWNTEAFF
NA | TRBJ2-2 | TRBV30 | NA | TGTGCCTGGAGTCGAGACCCTTTAAACACCGGGGAGCTGTTTTTT | CAWSRDPLNTGELFF
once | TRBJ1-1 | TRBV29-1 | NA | TGCAGCGGGGGACTCTTGAACACTGAAGCTTTCTTT | CSGGLLNTEAFF
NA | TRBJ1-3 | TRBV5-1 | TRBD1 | TGCGCCAGCAGCTTGGTCCGAAGGTCGGACAGGGACCATACTGCTTCTGGAAACACCATATATTTT | CASSLVRRSDRDHTASGNTIYF
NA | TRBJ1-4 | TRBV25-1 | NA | TGTGCCAGCAGCCTAGGGTTTGCGGCTAATGAAAAACTGTTTTTT | CASSLGFAANEKLFF
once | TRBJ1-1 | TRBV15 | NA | TGTGCCACCAGCCTCGACAGAAGAGGAGCTTTCTTT | CATSLDRRGAFF
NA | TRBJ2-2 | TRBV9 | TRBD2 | TGTGCCAGCAGCGTAGAGGCTAGCGGGACCGGGGAGCTGTTTTTT | CASSVEASGTGELFF
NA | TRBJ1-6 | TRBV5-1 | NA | TGCGCCAGCAGCGGGACGGATCGGAATTCACCCCTCCACTTT | CASSGTDRNSPLHF
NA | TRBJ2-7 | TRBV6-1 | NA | TGTGCCAGCAGTGAATCCCACTACGAGCAGTACTTC | CASSESHYEQYF
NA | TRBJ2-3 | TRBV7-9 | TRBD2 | TGTGCCAGCAGCACAGCGGGAGGTTCAGATACGCAGTATTTT | CASSTAGGSDTQYF
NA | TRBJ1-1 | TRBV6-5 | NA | TGTGCCAGCAGTTATAATAGGAACACTGAAGCTTTCTTT | CASSYNRNTEAFF
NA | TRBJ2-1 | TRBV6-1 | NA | TGTGCCAGCAGTGAATGGAGGGGATTCAATGAGCAGTTCTTC | CASSEWRGFNEQFF
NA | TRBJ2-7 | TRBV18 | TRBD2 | TGTGCCAGCTCACTAAAGACTAGCGGGAGCTACGAGCAGTACTTC | CASSLKTSGSYEQYF
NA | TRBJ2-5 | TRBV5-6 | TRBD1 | TGTGCCAGCAGCTTGAAGGGACAGGTGGGTTTACAAGAGACCCAGTACTTC | CASSLKGQVGLQETQYF
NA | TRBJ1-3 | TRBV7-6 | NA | TGTGCCAGCAGCCCGCGGAGCCGGGGATCATATGGAAACACCATATATTTT | CASSPRSRGSYGNTIYF
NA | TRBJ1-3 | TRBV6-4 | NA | TGTGCCAGCAGTGCGAACTCTGGAAACACCATATATTTT | CASSANSGNTIYF
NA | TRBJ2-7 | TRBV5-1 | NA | TGCGCCAGCCGCCCCCGAGTGGATTCCTACGAGCAGTACTTC | CASRPRVDSYEQYF
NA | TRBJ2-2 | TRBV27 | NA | TGTGCCAGCAGTCTAACCCGGGGGCGGAACACCGGGGAGCTGTTTTTT | CASSLTRGRNTGELFF
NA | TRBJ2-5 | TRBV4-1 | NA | TGCGCCAGCAGCCAGGACGGCAATCGGGGGACCCAGTACTTC | CASSQDGNRGTQYF
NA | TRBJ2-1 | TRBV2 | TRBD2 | TGTGCCAGCAGGGAACGAGGCCTAGCGGGAGGAGGGCTCTCCTACAATGAGCAGTTCTTC | CASRERGLAGGGLSYNEQFF
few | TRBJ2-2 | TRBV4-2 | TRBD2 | TGTGCCAGCAGCCAAGATGGGGGAGGGGCGAACACCGGGGAGCTGTTTTTT | CASSQDGGGANTGELFF
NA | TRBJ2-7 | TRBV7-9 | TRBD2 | TGTGCCAGCAGCGGGCGGGGGGAAAAGAGCTCCTACGAGCAGTACTTC | CASSGRGEKSSYEQYF
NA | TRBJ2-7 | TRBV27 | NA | TGTGCCAGCAGTTTTCGACAAACCTACGAGCAGTACTTC | CASSFRQTYEQYF